This TCR beta chain was found in a study of T-cell memory formation after mild COVID-19. Broader study findings: Some clones that responded were present in memory (sampled pre-infection), which suggests cross-reactive memory joined.

Trimming removed 6 bases from V and 0 bases from J, with 17 bases in between. Germline V gene sequence: CDR1 SNHLY, CDR2 FYNNEI. The CDR3 spans 16 residues. This clonotype was detected a few times. Its antigen remains unidentified. TCRdb re-analysed the 5' RACE reads in MiXCR, keeping a single row per CDR3 protein. The sample has tens of thousands of distinct CDR3 sequences, less than 15% seen once; the top ten hold about 27%. The source material was PBMCs or a T cell subset sorted from them (not recorded which). The chain uses TRBV2 and TRBJ1-2; D possibly corresponds to TRBD1 (6 bases). The origin of this receptor is an adult woman who had mild COVID-19 (a few samples of this study predate the infection). Cell type and time point are not known. The DNA of the CDR3 is TGTGCCAGCAGCCGAATACCGGACAGCTCTAACTATGGCTACACCTTC. Translation gives CASSRIPDSSNYGYTF.